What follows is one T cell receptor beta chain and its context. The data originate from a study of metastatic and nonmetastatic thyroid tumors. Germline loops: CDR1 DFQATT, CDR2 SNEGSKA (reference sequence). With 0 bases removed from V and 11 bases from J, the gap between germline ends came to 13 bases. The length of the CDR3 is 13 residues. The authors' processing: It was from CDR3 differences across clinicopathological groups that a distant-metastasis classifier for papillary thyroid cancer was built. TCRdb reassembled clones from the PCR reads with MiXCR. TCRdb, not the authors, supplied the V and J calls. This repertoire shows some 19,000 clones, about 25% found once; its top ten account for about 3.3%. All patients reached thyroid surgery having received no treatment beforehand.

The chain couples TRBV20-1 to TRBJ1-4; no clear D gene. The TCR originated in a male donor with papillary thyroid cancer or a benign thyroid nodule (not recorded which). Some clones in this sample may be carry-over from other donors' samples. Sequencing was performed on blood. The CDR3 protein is CSARDGPLEKLFF. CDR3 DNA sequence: TGCAGTGCTAGAGATGGGCCCCTTGAGAAACTGTTTTTT.